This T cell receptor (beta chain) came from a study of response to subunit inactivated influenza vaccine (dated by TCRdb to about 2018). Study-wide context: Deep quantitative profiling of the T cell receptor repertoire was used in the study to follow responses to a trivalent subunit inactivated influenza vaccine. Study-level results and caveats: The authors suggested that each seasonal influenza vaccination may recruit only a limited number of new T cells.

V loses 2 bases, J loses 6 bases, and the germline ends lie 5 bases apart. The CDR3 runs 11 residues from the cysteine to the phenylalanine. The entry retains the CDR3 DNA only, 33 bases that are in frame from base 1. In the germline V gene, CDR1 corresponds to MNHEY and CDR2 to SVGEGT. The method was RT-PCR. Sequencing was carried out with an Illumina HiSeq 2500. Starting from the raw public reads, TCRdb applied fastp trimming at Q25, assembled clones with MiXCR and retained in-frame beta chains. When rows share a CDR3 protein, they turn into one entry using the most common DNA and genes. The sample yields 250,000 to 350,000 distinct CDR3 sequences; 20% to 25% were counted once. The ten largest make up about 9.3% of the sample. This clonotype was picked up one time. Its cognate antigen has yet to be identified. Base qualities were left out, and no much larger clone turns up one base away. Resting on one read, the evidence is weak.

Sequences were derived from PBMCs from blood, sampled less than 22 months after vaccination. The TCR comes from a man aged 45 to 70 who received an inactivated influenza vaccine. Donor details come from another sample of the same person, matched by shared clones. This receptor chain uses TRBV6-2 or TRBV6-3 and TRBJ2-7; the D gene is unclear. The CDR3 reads CASSYVGEQYF. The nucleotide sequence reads TGTGCCAGCAGTTACGTCGGCGAGCAGTACTTC.